The 2 T cell receptor beta chains reported below all come from one sample, sequenced in a study of blood T cell repertoires in COVID-19. The method was immunoSEQ multiplex PCR; TCRdb's version includes in-frame clones alone and lacks a portion of them. The sample lists 90,000 to 130,000 clones; over 80% were seen once. The specimen was peripheral blood. These receptor sequences come from a woman in her 70s with acute or convalescent COVID-19.

This rearrangement joins TRBV2 to TRBJ1-2; maybe TRBD1 (6 bases). Trimming removed 6 bases at V and 4 bases at J, with 15 bases between. The CDR3 totals 14 residues. Per the germline V gene, CDR1 is SNHLY and CDR2 is FYNNEI. CDR3 protein: CASSPPGQSYGYTF. CDR3 nucleotides: TGTGCCAGCAGCCCCCCGGGACAATCCTATGGCTACACCTTC.

This clone was detected only once. The chain combines TRBV5-1 with TRBJ1-2; 7 bases align to TRBD1. The V and J ends lost 0 bases and 2 bases, in that order; junction bases with no gene match: 1. There are 14 residues in the CDR3. The germline V gene has CDR1 SGHRS and CDR2 YFSETQ. The DNA of the CDR3 is TGCGCCAGCAGCTTGGCGGACAGGAACTATGGCTACACCTTC. This encodes CASSLADRNYGYTF.